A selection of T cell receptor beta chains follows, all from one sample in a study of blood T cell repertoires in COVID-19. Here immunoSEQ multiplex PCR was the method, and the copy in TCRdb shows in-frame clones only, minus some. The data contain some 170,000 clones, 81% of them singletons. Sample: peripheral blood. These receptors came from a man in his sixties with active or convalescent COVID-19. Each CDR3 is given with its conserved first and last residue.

cdr3_aa: CASSVDRPLGLFF; v_call: TRBV9
cdr3_aa: CASSRLQGIGTEAFF; v_call: TRBV27
cdr3_aa: CASSLPWESNTEAFF; v_call: TRBV7-8
cdr3_aa: CASSLVIAGGNEQFF; v_call: TRBV5-1
cdr3_aa: CATRGGKATGELFF; v_call: TRBV15
cdr3_aa: CATSRDLNYGYTF; v_call: TRBV15
cdr3_aa: CASSWGLAGERRETQYF; v_call: TRBV11-2
cdr3_aa: CASSLAGQGYYEQYF; v_call: TRBV4-1
cdr3_aa: CASTRLAEPQETQYF; v_call: TRBV7-7
cdr3_aa: CASSGRAGNMNTEAFF; v_call: TRBV2
cdr3_aa: CASSLGGPPTDTQYF; v_call: TRBV5-1
cdr3_aa: CATSRGLGTSGGMQFF; v_call: TRBV15
cdr3_aa: CATSRDLEWQGGSQPQHF; v_call: TRBV15
cdr3_aa: CASSRYLDRTNYGYTF; v_call: TRBV5-8
cdr3_aa: CASSLAGGTGELFF; v_call: TRBV7-9
cdr3_aa: CASSFSSSGNTIYF; v_call: TRBV7-9
cdr3_aa: CASSARTSGITDTQYF; v_call: TRBV5-1
cdr3_aa: CASSSLQIIGYTF; v_call: TRBV25-1
cdr3_aa: CASSPDTYSGNTIYF; v_call: TRBV5-1
cdr3_aa: CASPKGRGSYGYTF; v_call: TRBV6-5
cdr3_aa: CASSPSTGDNYGYTF; v_call: TRBV18
cdr3_aa: CASSELGGPYEQYF; v_call: TRBV6-1
cdr3_aa: CASIEETSGRAVGDTQYF; v_call: TRBV2
cdr3_aa: CASSGADLISGANVLTF; v_call: TRBV28
cdr3_aa: CASSLATGGVYGYTF; v_call: TRBV18
cdr3_aa: CASSLALSNQPQHF; v_call: TRBV7-2
cdr3_aa: CASSQDQGLAATDTQYF; v_call: TRBV4-1
cdr3_aa: CASSLAFGGAGSPLHF; v_call: TRBV5-1
cdr3_aa: CASSPDRINYGYTF; v_call: TRBV7-9
cdr3_aa: CASSQDGSRWGDTGELFF; v_call: TRBV4-1
cdr3_aa: CASSKVRQNTEAFF; v_call: TRBV21-1
cdr3_aa: CASTLSGQREIGEQFF; v_call: TRBV28
cdr3_aa: CASSSGTSNEQFF; v_call: TRBV19
cdr3_aa: CSAPGVNEQYF; v_call: TRBV20-1
cdr3_aa: CASNRGTKTQYF; v_call: TRBV5-6
cdr3_aa: CASSWGETNEKLFF; v_call: TRBV6-5
cdr3_aa: CATSDYGHPSNTEAFF; v_call: TRBV24-1
cdr3_aa: CASSSPGYGYTF; v_call: TRBV7-9
cdr3_aa: CASSFDWRGATDTQYF; v_call: TRBV7-3
cdr3_aa: CASGQGRSTEAFF; v_call: TRBV2
cdr3_aa: CASSLYYGYTF; v_call: TRBV6-5
cdr3_aa: CASSRGLIYEQYF; v_call: TRBV28
cdr3_aa: CASSEGLAGRKYF; v_call: TRBV10-1
cdr3_aa: CASSGGTGTNEKLFF; v_call: TRBV28
cdr3_aa: CASNGGNLYEQYF; v_call: TRBV28
cdr3_aa: CASRARGSGVHTQYF; v_call: TRBV6-5
cdr3_aa: CASSLQGSSYNEQFF; v_call: TRBV28
cdr3_aa: CASSFFGGRNEQFF; v_call: TRBV5-6
cdr3_aa: CASSLAQGRWEQYF; v_call: TRBV5-1
cdr3_aa: CASSPMGVSNQPQHF; v_call: TRBV5-1
cdr3_aa: CAISGQGYGGYTF; v_call: TRBV10-3
cdr3_aa: CASIKGGQGNEKLFF; v_call: TRBV2
cdr3_aa: CASSRQGNNEQFF; v_call: TRBV11-3
cdr3_aa: CASSRSQNPSNYGYTF; v_call: TRBV3-1/TRBV3-2
cdr3_aa: CASSQVGSAPGAFF; v_call: TRBV3-1/TRBV3-2
cdr3_aa: CASRPLGQGYQPQHF; v_call: TRBV6-5
cdr3_aa: CASSWGQGNSYNSPLHF; v_call: TRBV5-4